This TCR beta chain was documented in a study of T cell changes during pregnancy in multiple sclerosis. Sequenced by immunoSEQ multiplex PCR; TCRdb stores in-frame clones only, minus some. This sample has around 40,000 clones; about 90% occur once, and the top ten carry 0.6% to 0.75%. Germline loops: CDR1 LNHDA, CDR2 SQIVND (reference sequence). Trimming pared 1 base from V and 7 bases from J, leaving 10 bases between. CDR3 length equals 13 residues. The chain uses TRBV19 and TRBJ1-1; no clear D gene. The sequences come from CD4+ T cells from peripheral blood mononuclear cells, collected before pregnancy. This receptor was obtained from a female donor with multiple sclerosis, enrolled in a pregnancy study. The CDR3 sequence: CASSIAQHREAFF. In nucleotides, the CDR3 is TGTGCCAGTAGTATAGCCCAACACCGTGAAGCTTTCTTT.